These 32 T cell receptor beta chains came from one sample sequenced in a study of shared clonotypes between healthy human individuals. Method: immunoSEQ multiplex PCR; TCRdb's copy keeps in-frame clones and lacks some. The sample has some 2 million clones, 85% to 95% seen once. Sequenced sample: naive CD4+ T cells sorted from blood. The sample's subset: CD45RA+ positively selected. These receptor sequences come from a man younger than 35 in good health.

The rearrangement joins TRBV7-9 to TRBJ1-1; TRBD1 agrees at 8 bases. The CDR3 loop spans 13 amino acids. Germline CDR1 SEHNR, CDR2 FQNEAQ (reference sequence). Trimming cost V 5 bases and J 6 bases; bases outside gene matches: 5. CDR3 amino acids: CASSPGQGAEAFF. The CDR3 coding sequence is TGTGCCAGCAGCCCAGGACAGGGAGCTGAAGCTTTCTTT.

V gene TRBV30 combines with J gene TRBJ1-6, with D maybe TRBD1 (5 bases). Germline V gene data show CDR1 as GTSNPN and CDR2 as SVGIG (reference sequence). V dropped 5 bases and J dropped 3 bases, with 8 bases sitting between them. The CDR3 totals 13 residues. The CDR3 DNA sequence: TGTGCCTGGGAGGGGTACTATAATTCACCCCTCCACTTT. Protein: CAWEGYYNSPLHF.

The chain combines TRBV11-2 with TRBJ2-1, with D perhaps TRBD1 (5 bases). Germline assignment: CDR1 SGHAT and CDR2 FQNNGV. V was trimmed by 5 bases and J by 8 bases, leaving 16 bases between them. This CDR3 is built from 14 residues. The CDR3 region is CASSHRALGDEQFF. As DNA, the CDR3 is TGTGCCAGCAGCCACCGGGCCCTAGGGGATGAGCAGTTCTTC.

This rearrangement joins TRBV30 to TRBJ2-3; D gene uncertain. V dropped 0 bases and J dropped 1 base, with 14 bases sitting between them. This CDR3 has 16 amino acids. The germline V gene encodes CDR1 GTSNPN and CDR2 SVGIG (reference sequence). CDR3 bases: TGTGCCTGGAGTGTACCTCGGGCCGGGCGCACAGATACGCAGTATTTT. Translation gives CAWSVPRAGRTDTQYF.

Written as DNA, the CDR3 is TGTGCCAGCAGTCCCCGGAGCTCCTATAATTCACCCCTCCACTTT. This codes for CASSPRSSYNSPLHF. V and J are TRBV14 and TRBJ1-6; D is unresolved. The CDR3 length is 15 residues. CDR1 is SGHDN, CDR2 FVKESK, per germline. Trimming shortened V by 6 bases and J by 0 bases, and 9 bases separated the two germline ends.

The V and J genes are TRBV18 and TRBJ2-7; 7 bases match TRBD1. The germline V gene has CDR1 KGHSH and CDR2 LQKENI. The CDR3 is made up of 15 amino acids. Trimming at V came to 4 bases and at J to 0 bases, leaving 6 bases not matched to a gene. In nucleotides, the CDR3 is TGTGCCAGCTCACACGGACAGGTGATCTCCTACGAGCAGTACTTC. Protein product: CASSHGQVISYEQYF.

The CDR3: CAWKSGGSYNEQFF. The CDR3 DNA follows: TGTGCCTGGAAAAGCGGGGGCTCCTACAATGAGCAGTTCTTC. The chain has TRBV30 and TRBJ2-1; the match to TRBD2 covers 8 bases. The CDR3 has 14 residues. The J segment lost 0 bases and the V segment lost 4 bases, leaving 2 bases of the junction unmatched. Looked up from germline, CDR1 is GTSNPN and CDR2 is SVGIG (reference sequence).

The V call is TRBV19, the J call TRBJ1-1; no clear D. Looked up from germline, CDR1 is LNHDA and CDR2 is SQIVND (reference sequence). CDR3 size: 14 residues. Trimming took 3 bases from V and 4 from J, leaving 12 bases between them. The chain's CDR3 is CASSIFVDSTEAFF. CDR3 bases: TGTGCCAGTAGTATTTTCGTCGACTCCACTGAAGCTTTCTTT.

The rearrangement uses TRBV4-1 and TRBJ2-1; a weak D match, TRBD2 (5 bases). The CDR3 loop spans 15 amino acids. Germline V CDR1 and CDR2: MGHRA, YSYEKL. Trimming removed 1 base at V and 2 bases at J, with 9 bases between. For the CDR3, the DNA is TGCGCCAGCAGCCAAGCTGGGAGAGCCTACAATGAGCAGTTCTTC. Amino acid sequence: CASSQAGRAYNEQFF.

The chain employs TRBV5-1 and TRBJ1-1; TRBD1 might be the D (5 bases). The CDR3 is 16 residues long. The germline gives CDR1 SGHRS, CDR2 YFSETQ. Trimming took 0 bases from V and 0 from J, leaving 12 bases between them. In DNA form, the CDR3 reads TGCGCCAGCAGCTTGGGCGGGGCGATCATGAACACTGAAGCTTTCTTT. It encodes CASSLGGAIMNTEAFF. The complete variable domain, with remaining parts taken from reference TRBV5-1 and TRBJ1-1, reads KAGVTQTPRYLIKTRGQQVTLSCSPISGHRSVSWYQQTPGQGLQFLFEYFSETQRNKGNFPGRFSGRQFSNSRSEMNVSTLELGDSALYLCASSLGGAIMNTEAFFGQGTRLTVV.

V usage is TRBV6-5 and J usage is TRBJ2-5; tentative D call: TRBD1 (5 bases). From germline, CDR1 is MNHEY and CDR2 SVGAGI. The CDR3 totals 13 residues. The germline V and J ends were trimmed by 6 bases and 4 bases, with 12 bases remaining between them. CDR3 in amino acids: CASSLGHLETQYF. CDR3 DNA sequence: TGTGCCAGCAGCCTCGGACATCTAGAGACCCAGTACTTC.

The chain has TRBV7-8 and TRBJ2-3; the D gene is possibly TRBD2 (5 bases). CDR1 and CDR2 (germline): SGHVS, FQNEAQ. V was trimmed by 6 bases and J by 4 bases, leaving 5 bases between them. This CDR3 comprises 11 residues. The CDR3 protein is CASREADTQYF. In DNA form, the CDR3 reads TGTGCCAGCAGGGAGGCAGATACGCAGTATTTT.

This clone was recorded once. V and J are TRBV7-2 and TRBJ1-1, with D unresolved. The V gene lost 5 bases and the J gene lost 1 base, with 14 bases spanning the gap. The CDR3 length is 15 residues. Germline values: CDR1 SGHTA, CDR2 FQGNSA. The CDR3 DNA reads as TGTGCCAGCAGCATTTCAATTACGGGGAACACTGAAGCTTTCTTT. Translated, it gives CASSISITGNTEAFF.

In regard to this clone: Other DNA sequences from this sample encode an identical CDR3 as well. This chain connects TRBV5-1 to TRBJ2-5; tentatively, D is TRBD1 (5 bases). This CDR3 region has 12 residues. Germline loops: CDR1 SGHRS, CDR2 YFSETQ. Trimming removed 4 bases from V and 5 bases from J, with 9 bases in between. This CDR3 is CASSLPGETQYF. DNA for the CDR3: TGCGCCAGCAGCCTACCAGGGGAGACCCAGTACTTC.

The gene calls are TRBV4-1 and TRBJ1-5; possibly TRBD1 for D (5 bases). The V and J ends lost 0 bases and 9 bases respectively, with 18 bases between them. Germline V gives CDR1 MGHRA, CDR2 YSYEKL. The CDR3 is 16 residues long. CDR3 residues: CASSQDPGTMGGPQHF. DNA for the CDR3: TGCGCCAGCAGCCAAGATCCTGGAACCATGGGGGGGCCCCAGCATTTT.

Worth noting for this clone: The same CDR3 arises from other DNA sequences in this sample as well. The chain combines TRBV6-5 with TRBJ2-7; D remains ambiguous. The CDR3 is made up of 14 amino acids. The germline V and J ends were trimmed by 0 bases and 0 bases, with 6 bases remaining between them. Germline assignment: CDR1 MNHEY and CDR2 SVGAGI. In nucleotides, the CDR3 is TGTGCCAGCAGTTACTCCACGGTCTCCTACGAGCAGTACTTC. It encodes CASSYSTVSYEQYF.

The V gene is TRBV5-6, the J gene TRBJ2-7; 14 bases align to TRBD2. The CDR3 sequence is 17 residues long. With V trimmed by 4 bases and J by 5 bases, 11 bases remained unmatched. Germline V CDR1 and CDR2: SGHDT, YYEEEE. CDR3 loop: CASSQTQAGLAGDEQYF. The DNA of the CDR3 is TGTGCCAGCAGCCAAACCCAGGCGGGACTAGCGGGAGACGAGCAGTACTTC.

The chain uses TRBV4-1 and TRBJ2-5; no definite D call. The CDR3 totals 13 residues. Germline CDR1 is MGHRA and CDR2 is YSYEKL. The V and J ends lost 0 bases and 7 bases respectively, with 9 bases between them. The CDR3, as DNA: TGCGCCAGCAGCCAAGAGACCCTAGGGACCCAGTACTTC. This sequence encodes CASSQETLGTQYF.

The rearrangement joins TRBV10-1 to TRBJ2-7; 8 bases match TRBD1. CDR1 and CDR2 from the germline V gene are WNHNN and SYGVQD (reference sequence). The CDR3 runs to 15 residues. V lost 4 bases and J lost 0; bases outside the gene matches: 5. CDR3 nucleotide sequence: TGCGCCAGCAGTGCCGGGACAGGTTTCTCCTACGAGCAGTACTTC. Amino acid sequence: CASSAGTGFSYEQYF.

V is TRBV11-3 and J is TRBJ2-3, with D perhaps given as TRBD1 or TRBD2 (6 bases each). The CDR3 loop spans 14 amino acids. With 6 bases removed from V and 6 bases from J, the gap between germline ends came to 16 bases. Germline CDR1 and CDR2: SGHNT and YENEEA. The CDR3 region is CASSEGGTYDTQYF. DNA for the CDR3: TGTGCCAGCAGTGAGGGGGGAACCTATGATACGCAGTATTTT.

This clone has only one observation. V is TRBV5-1 and J is TRBJ2-2, with 7 bases that match TRBD1. With V trimmed by 7 bases and J by 3 bases, 3 bases remained unmatched. Germline loops: CDR1 SGHRS, CDR2 YFSETQ. This CDR3 comprises 13 residues. CDR3 DNA: TGCGCCAGCTTCGGACAGGACACCGGGGAGCTGTTTTTT. Translation: CASFGQDTGELFF.

With regard to this clone: Being one base from a much bigger clone, this may be a read error. CDR3 bases: TGTGCCGGCAGCTTTCGAGGTGAGAACACTGAAGCTTTCTTT. Its translation is CAGSFRGENTEAFF. The chain uses TRBV5-4 and TRBJ1-1; D is undetermined. CDR1 is SGHNT and CDR2 is YYREEE in the germline V gene (reference sequence). This CDR3 comprises 14 residues.

This rearrangement joins TRBV19 to TRBJ2-7; D call uncertain. The CDR3 sequence is 13 residues long. The germline V and J ends were trimmed by 4 bases and 3 bases, with 10 bases remaining between them. Germline CDR1 and CDR2: LNHDA and SQIVND (reference sequence). The CDR3 DNA reads TGTGCCAGTAGTAAGGGCGGTGTCTACGAGCAGTACTTC. Its translation: CASSKGGVYEQYF.

In this sample, this clone turned up a few times. The V call is TRBV11-2, the J call TRBJ1-6; TRBD1 matches 8 bases. Germline CDR1 SGHAT, CDR2 FQNNGV. Trimming at V came to 5 bases and at J to 7 bases, leaving 7 bases not matched to a gene. This CDR3 region has 15 residues. DNA of the CDR3: TGTGCCAGCAGCACCGGACAGGGAGGGAATTCACCCCTCCACTTT. This sequence encodes CASSTGQGGNSPLHF.

V and J are TRBV30 and TRBJ1-6; no definite D call. The ends were cut back, 7 bases at V and 1 base at J, with 11 bases in the middle. Per the germline V gene, CDR1 is GTSNPN and CDR2 is SVGIG (reference sequence). This CDR3 spans 14 amino acids. The CDR3 loop reads CAYTFPSYNSPLHF. The CDR3 nucleotides read TGTGCCTATACCTTCCCGTCCTATAATTCACCCCTCCACTTT. Supplemented by reference TRBV30 and TRBJ1-6, the full variable domain reads SQTIHQWPATLVQPVGSPLSLECTVEGTSNPNLYWYRQAAGRGLQLLFYSVGIGQISSEVPQNLSASRPQDRQFILSSKKLLLSDSGFYLCAYTFPSYNSPLHFGNGTRLTVT.

J is TRBJ2-5 and V is TRBV18; 11 bases line up with TRBD1. V dropped 6 bases and J dropped 5; count of bases not matched to a gene: 8. The CDR3 extends over 15 amino acids. The V gene's germline CDR1 is KGHSH and CDR2 LQKENI. The CDR3: CASSPGTGGWETQYF. In DNA, the CDR3 is TGTGCCAGCTCGCCGGGGACAGGGGGATGGGAGACCCAGTACTTC.

The rearrangement joins TRBV18 to TRBJ2-7; D gene uncertain. Trimming took off 4 bases at V and 3 bases at J, with 7 bases between the two ends. The CDR3 is 12 residues long. Germline V lookup: CDR1 KGHSH, CDR2 LQKENI. The CDR3 DNA reads TGTGCCAGCTCACAAGACAACTACGAGCAGTACTTC. It yields the protein CASSQDNYEQYF.

The chain links TRBV10-3 to TRBJ2-2; D is perhaps TRBD2 (6 bases). The CDR3 totals 12 residues. In germline, CDR1 is ENHRY, CDR2 SYGVKD. V was cut by 10 bases and J by 6 bases, with 12 bases left in between. This CDR3 is CATHRGSGELFF. DNA for the CDR3: TGTGCCACCCATCGGGGGTCCGGGGAGCTGTTTTTT.

This sequence joins TRBV30 and TRBJ2-7, with a tentative D call TRBD1 (6 bases). This CDR3 contains 13 residues. V shed 7 bases and J shed 5 bases, with 18 bases lying between them. Germline V lookup: CDR1 GTSNPN, CDR2 SVGIG (reference sequence). CDR3 in amino acids: CAFLRGNDNEQYF. CDR3 DNA: TGTGCCTTTCTTAGGGGGAACGACAACGAGCAGTACTTC.

J is TRBJ2-7 and V is TRBV7-3; D possibly uses TRBD1 or TRBD2 (5 bases each). The CDR3 is made up of 14 amino acids. The V gene's germline CDR1 is SGHTA and CDR2 FQGTGA. V was trimmed by 4 bases and J by 3 bases, leaving 13 bases between them. The CDR3 DNA sequence: TGTGCCAGCAGCTCCGATGGGACGGTCTACGAGCAGTACTTC. It encodes CASSSDGTVYEQYF.

The V call is TRBV5-4, the J call TRBJ1-2; TRBD1 matches at 7 bases. The CDR3 contains 13 residues. From germline, CDR1 is SGHNT and CDR2 YYREEE (reference sequence). Trimming removed 3 bases from V and 7 bases from J; junction bases left unmatched: 6. The CDR3 DNA follows: TGTGCCAGCAGCTCCATTTCAGGGGGTGGCTACACCTTC. Translated, it gives CASSSISGGGYTF.

This rearrangement joins TRBV19 to TRBJ2-3; D uncertain. The CDR3 has 12 amino acids. Germline V lookup: CDR1 LNHDA, CDR2 SQIVND (reference sequence). With 1 base removed from V and 5 bases from J, the gap between germline ends came to 4 bases. The CDR3 bases are TGTGCCAGTAGTATAGGTCAAGATACGCAGTATTTT. This translates into CASSIGQDTQYF.